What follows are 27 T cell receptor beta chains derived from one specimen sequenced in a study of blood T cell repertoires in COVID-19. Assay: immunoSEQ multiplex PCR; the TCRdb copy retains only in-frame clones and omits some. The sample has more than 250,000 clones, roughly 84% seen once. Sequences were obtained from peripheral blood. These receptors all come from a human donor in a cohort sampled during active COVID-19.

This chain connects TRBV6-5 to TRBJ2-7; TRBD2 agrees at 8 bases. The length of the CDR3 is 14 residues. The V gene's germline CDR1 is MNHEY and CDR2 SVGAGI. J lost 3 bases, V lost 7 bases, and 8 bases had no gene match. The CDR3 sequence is CASTYRSGVYEQYF. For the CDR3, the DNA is TGTGCCAGCACCTACCGTAGCGGGGTCTACGAGCAGTACTTC.

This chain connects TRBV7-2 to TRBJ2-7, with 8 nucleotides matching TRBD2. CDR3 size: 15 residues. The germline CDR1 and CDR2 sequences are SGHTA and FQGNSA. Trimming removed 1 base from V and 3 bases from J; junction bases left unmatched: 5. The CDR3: CASSLGSAGGYEQYF. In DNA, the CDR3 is TGTGCCAGCAGCTTAGGGTCTGCGGGGGGCTACGAGCAGTACTTC. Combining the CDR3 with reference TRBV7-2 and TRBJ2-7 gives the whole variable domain GAGVSQSPSNKVTEKGKDVELRCDPISGHTALYWYRQSLGQGLEFLIYFQGNSAPDKSGLPSDRFSAERTGGSVSTLTIQRTQQEDSAVYLCASSLGSAGGYEQYFGPGTRLTVT.

The CDR3, as DNA: TGTGCCAGCAGCCCCACGACTAGCGGGAAGACCCAGTACTTC. It yields the protein CASSPTTSGKTQYF. The chain uses TRBV14 and TRBJ2-5; 11 nucleotides line up with TRBD2. The germline V gene encodes CDR1 SGHDN and CDR2 FVKESK. The CDR3 contains 14 residues. V lost 4 bases, J lost 6 bases, and 4 bases stayed unmatched.

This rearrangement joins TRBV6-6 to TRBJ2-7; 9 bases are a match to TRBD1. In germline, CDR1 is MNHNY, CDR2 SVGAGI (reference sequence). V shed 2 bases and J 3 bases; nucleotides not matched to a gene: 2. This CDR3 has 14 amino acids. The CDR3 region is CASSYTGQGYEQYF. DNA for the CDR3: TGTGCCAGCAGTTACACGGGACAGGGCTACGAGCAGTACTTC.

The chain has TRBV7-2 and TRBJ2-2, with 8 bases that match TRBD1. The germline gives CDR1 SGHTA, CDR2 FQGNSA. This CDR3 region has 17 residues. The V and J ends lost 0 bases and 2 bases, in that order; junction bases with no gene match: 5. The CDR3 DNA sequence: TGTGCCAGCAGCTTAGCGAAGACAGGGGTTAACACCGGGGAGCTGTTTTTT. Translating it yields CASSLAKTGVNTGELFF.

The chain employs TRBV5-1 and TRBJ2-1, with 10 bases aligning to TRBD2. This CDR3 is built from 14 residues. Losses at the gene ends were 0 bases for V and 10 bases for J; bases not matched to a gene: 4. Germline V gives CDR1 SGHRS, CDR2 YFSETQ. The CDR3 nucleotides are TGCGCCAGCAGCTTGGCGCGGGGACTAGCGGAGCAGTTCTTC. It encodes CASSLARGLAEQFF.

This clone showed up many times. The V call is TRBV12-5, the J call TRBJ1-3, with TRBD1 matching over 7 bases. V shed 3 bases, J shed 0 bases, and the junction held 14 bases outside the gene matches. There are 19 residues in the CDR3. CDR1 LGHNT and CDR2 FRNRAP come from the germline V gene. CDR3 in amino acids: CASGFSSWSGTDSGNTIYF. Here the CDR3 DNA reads TGTGCTAGTGGTTTTTCCTCTTGGTCCGGGACAGACTCTGGAAACACCATATATTTT.

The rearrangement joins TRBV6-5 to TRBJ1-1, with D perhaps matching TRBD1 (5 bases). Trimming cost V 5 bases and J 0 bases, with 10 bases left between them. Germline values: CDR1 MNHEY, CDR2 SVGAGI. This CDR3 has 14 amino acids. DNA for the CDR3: TGTGCCAGCAGTAGGGGCATCATGAACACTGAAGCTTTCTTT. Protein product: CASSRGIMNTEAFF.

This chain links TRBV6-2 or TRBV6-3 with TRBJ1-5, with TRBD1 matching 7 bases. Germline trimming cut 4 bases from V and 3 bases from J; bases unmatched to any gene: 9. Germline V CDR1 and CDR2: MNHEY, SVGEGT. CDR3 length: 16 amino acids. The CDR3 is CASSSSLGTANQPQHF. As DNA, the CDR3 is TGTGCCAGCAGTTCCTCTTTGGGGACAGCCAATCAGCCCCAGCATTTT.

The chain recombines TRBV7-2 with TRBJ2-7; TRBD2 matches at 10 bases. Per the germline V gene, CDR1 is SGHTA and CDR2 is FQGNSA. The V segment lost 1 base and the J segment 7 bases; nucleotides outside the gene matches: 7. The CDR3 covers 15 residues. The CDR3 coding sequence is TGTGCCAGCAGCTTAGGAGGACTAGCGGCGCGGGAGCAGTACTTC. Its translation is CASSLGGLAAREQYF.

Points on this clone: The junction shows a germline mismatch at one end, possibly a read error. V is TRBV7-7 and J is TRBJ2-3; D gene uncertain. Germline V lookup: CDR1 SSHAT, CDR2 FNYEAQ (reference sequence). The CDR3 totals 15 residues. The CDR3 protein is CASSLERPYTDTQYF. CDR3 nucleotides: TGTGCTAGCAGCTTAGAGCGACCATACACAGATACGCAGTATTTT.

The CDR3 loop reads CSVGGTSGNTDTQYF. Here the CDR3 DNA reads TGCAGCGTTGGGGGGACTAGCGGCAACACAGATACGCAGTATTTT. The chain joins TRBV29-1 to TRBJ2-3; 11 bases align to TRBD2. The ends lost 4 bases at V and 2 bases at J; junction bases unmatched: 5. The CDR3 loop spans 15 amino acids. CDR1 is SQVTM and CDR2 is ANQGSEA in the germline V gene.

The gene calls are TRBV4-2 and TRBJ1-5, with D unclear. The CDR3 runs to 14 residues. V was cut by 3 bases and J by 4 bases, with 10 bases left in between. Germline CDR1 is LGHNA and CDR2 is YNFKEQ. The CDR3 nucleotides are TGTGCCAGCAGCCAGGAGGATTCAAATCAGCCCCAGCATTTT. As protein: CASSQEDSNQPQHF.

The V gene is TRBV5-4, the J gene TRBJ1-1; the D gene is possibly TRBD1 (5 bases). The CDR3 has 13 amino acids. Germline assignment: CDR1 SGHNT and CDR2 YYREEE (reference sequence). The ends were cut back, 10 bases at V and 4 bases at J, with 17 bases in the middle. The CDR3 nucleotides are TGTGCCGGGTCCGCCCAGGGTGGCACTGAAGCTTTCTTT. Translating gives CAGSAQGGTEAFF.

In DNA, the CDR3 is TGTGCCACCAGGGGGACTACCGGCACCGGGGAGCTGTTTTTT. Translated, it gives CATRGTTGTGELFF. V gene TRBV24-1 combines with J gene TRBJ2-2; 7 bases fit TRBD2. The CDR3 runs 14 residues. Germline-derived CDR1 and CDR2 are KGHDR and SFDVKD. Germline trimming cut 7 bases from V and 4 bases from J; bases unmatched to any gene: 5.

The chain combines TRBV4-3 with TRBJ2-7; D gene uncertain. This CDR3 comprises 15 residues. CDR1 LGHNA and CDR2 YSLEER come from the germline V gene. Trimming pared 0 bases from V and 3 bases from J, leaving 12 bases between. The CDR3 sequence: CASSQDIVGDYEQYF. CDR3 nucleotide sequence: TGCGCCAGCAGCCAAGATATCGTCGGAGACTACGAGCAGTACTTC.

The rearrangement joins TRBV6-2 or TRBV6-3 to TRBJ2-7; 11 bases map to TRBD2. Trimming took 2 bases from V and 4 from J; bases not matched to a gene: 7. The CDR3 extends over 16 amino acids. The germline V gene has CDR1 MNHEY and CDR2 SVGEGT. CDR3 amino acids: CASSYPTSGGLYEQYF. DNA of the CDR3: TGTGCCAGCAGTTACCCTACTAGCGGGGGTTTGTACGAGCAGTACTTC.

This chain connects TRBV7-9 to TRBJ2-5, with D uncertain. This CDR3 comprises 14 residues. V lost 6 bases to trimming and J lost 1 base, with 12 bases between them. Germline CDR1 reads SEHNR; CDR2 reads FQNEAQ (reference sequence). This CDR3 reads CASRREASQETQYF. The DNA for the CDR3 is TGTGCCAGCAGGAGAGAAGCGAGCCAAGAGACCCAGTACTTC. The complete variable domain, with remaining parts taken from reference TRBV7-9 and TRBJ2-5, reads DTGVSQNPRHKITKRGQNVTFRCDPISEHNRLYWYRQTLGQGPEFLTYFQNEAQLEKSRLLSDRFSAERPKGSFSTLEIQRTEQGDSAMYLCASRREASQETQYFGPGTRLLVL.

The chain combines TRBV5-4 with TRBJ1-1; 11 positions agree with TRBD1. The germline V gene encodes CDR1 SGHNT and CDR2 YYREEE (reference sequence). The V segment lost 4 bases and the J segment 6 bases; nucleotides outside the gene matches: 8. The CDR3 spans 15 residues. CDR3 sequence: CASSGWTGGIAEAFF. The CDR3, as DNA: TGTGCCAGCAGCGGCTGGACAGGGGGCATCGCTGAAGCTTTCTTT.

This chain's CDR3 is CASSLEGIGLYGYTF. DNA of the CDR3: TGTGCCAGCAGTTTGGAGGGTATAGGGCTATATGGCTACACCTTC. J is TRBJ1-2 and V is TRBV27; D is undetermined. There are 15 residues in the CDR3. V was shortened by 3 bases and J by 5 bases, with 16 bases between the two germline ends. Germline CDR1 MNHEY, CDR2 SMNVEV (reference sequence).

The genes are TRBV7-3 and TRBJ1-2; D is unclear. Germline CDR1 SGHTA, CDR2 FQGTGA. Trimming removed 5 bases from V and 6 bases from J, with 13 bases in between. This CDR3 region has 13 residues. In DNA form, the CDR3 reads TGTGCCAGCAGCCCGGACGGGAGGGATGGCTACACCTTC. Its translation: CASSPDGRDGYTF.

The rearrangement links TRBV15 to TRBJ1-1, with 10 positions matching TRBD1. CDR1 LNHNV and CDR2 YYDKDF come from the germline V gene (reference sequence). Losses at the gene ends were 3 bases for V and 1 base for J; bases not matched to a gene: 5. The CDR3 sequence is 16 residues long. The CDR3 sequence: CATSRGQGIRNTEAFF. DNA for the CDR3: TGTGCCACCAGCAGGGGACAGGGGATCCGGAACACTGAAGCTTTCTTT.

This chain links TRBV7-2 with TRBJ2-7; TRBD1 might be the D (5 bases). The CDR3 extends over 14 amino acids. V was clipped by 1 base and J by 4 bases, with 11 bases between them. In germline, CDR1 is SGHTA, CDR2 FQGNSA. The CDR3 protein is CASSLVDMSYEQYF. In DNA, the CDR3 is TGTGCCAGCAGCTTAGTGGACATGTCTTACGAGCAGTACTTC.

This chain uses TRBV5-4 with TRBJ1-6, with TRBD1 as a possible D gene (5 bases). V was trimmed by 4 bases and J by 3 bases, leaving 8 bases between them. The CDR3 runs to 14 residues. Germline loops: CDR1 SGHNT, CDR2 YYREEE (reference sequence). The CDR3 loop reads CASSPDIYNSPLHF. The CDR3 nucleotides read TGTGCCAGCAGCCCGGACATCTATAATTCACCCCTCCACTTT.

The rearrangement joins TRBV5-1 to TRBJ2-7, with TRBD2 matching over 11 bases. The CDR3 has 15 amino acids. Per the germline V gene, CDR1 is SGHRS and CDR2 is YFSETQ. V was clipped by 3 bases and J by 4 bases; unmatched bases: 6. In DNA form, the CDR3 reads TGCGCCAGCAGCTGGGGGGGACTAGCGGTTTACGAGCAGTACTTC. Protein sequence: CASSWGGLAVYEQYF. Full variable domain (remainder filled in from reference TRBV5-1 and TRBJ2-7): KAGVTQTPRYLIKTRGQQVTLSCSPISGHRSVSWYQQTPGQGLQFLFEYFSETQRNKGNFPGRFSGRQFSNSRSEMNVSTLELGDSALYLCASSWGGLAVYEQYFGPGTRLTVT.

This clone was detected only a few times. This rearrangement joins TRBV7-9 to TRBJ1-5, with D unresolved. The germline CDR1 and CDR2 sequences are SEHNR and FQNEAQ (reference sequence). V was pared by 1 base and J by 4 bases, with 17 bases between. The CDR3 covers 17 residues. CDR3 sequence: CASSLGPGPPGNQPQHF. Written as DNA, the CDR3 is TGTGCCAGCAGCTTAGGTCCAGGCCCACCGGGGAATCAGCCCCAGCATTTT.

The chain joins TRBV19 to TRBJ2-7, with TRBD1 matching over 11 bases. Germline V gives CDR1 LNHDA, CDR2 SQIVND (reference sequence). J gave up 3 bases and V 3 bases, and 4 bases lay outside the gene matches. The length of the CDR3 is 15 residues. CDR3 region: CASSIKGTGGYEQYF. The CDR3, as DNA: TGTGCCAGTAGTATTAAGGGGACAGGGGGCTACGAGCAGTACTTC.